This entry lists 18 T cell receptor beta chains sequenced from one sample in a study of response to subunit inactivated influenza vaccine. TCRdb processed the RT-PCR reads anew with MiXCR; each CDR3 protein has one entry. The sample has 860,000 or so distinct CDR3 sequences, 21% seen once. Here the sequenced sample was PBMCs from blood, taken 5 to 6 days after vaccination. The receptors shown here come from a man aged 50-60 years who received an inactivated influenza vaccine.

This clonotype came up once. V is TRBV29-1 and J is TRBJ2-5; 9 bases map to TRBD1. This CDR3 contains 19 residues. V lost 7 bases, J lost 4 bases, and 25 bases stayed unmatched. Germline V gene sequence: CDR1 SQVTM, CDR2 ANQGSEA. DNA for the CDR3: TGCAGCGCGCAAGACGGGACAGGGTCGAGTGGGTATGCCGGAGAGACCCAGTACTTC. The encoded protein is CSAQDGTGSSGYAGETQYF.

The CDR3 DNA reads as TGCGCCAGCAGCTTGAGTGGCGGGACTAGCAATGAGCAGTTCTTC. It codes for CASSLSGGTSNEQFF. This chain connects TRBV5-1 to TRBJ2-1, with 8 bases fitting TRBD2. Germline CDR1 reads SGHRS; CDR2 reads YFSETQ. V trimming: 1 base; J trimming: 6 bases; junction bases outside the gene matches: 6. This CDR3 comprises 15 residues.

This clonotype was seen only a few times. The chain couples TRBV27 to TRBJ1-2; D is uncertain. This CDR3 is 14 amino acids long. Germline V gene lookup returns CDR1 MNHEY and CDR2 SMNVEV (reference sequence). V dropped 8 bases and J dropped 7 bases, with 20 bases sitting between them. The CDR3: CASSPRSGMSGYTF. The CDR3 DNA follows: TGTGCCAGCTCGCCACGGTCCGGGATGAGTGGCTACACCTTC.

This clonotype has at least ten counts. The genes are TRBV12-3 or TRBV12-4 and TRBJ2-1; D ambiguous. This CDR3 comprises 12 residues. Trimming removed 1 base at V and 10 bases at J, with 8 bases between. CDR3 bases: TGTGCCAGCAGTTTAGGTACCAGGGAGCAGTTCTTC. Protein sequence: CASSLGTREQFF.

The chain links TRBV5-1 to TRBJ2-5; D may be TRBD1 (5 bases). The CDR3 is made up of 14 amino acids. Germline lookup yields CDR1 SGHRS and CDR2 YFSETQ. Trimming removed 2 bases from V and 4 bases from J, with 12 bases in between. The DNA of the CDR3 is TGCGCCAGCAGCTTATCGACAGCCTCAGAGACCCAGTACTTC. Protein sequence: CASSLSTASETQYF.

This clonotype was seen repeatedly, ten times or more. The chain uses TRBV29-1 and TRBJ2-3, with 9 bases aligning to TRBD1. Germline V gene data show CDR1 as SQVTM and CDR2 as ANQGSEA. Trimming removed 6 bases from V and 5 bases from J; junction bases left unmatched: 6. The CDR3 is 13 amino acids. In nucleotides, the CDR3 is TGCAGCGTCCAACAGGGGGCTGGAGATACGCAGTATTTT. Its translation: CSVQQGAGDTQYF.

This chain links TRBV7-2 with TRBJ1-4; the match to TRBD1 covers 7 bases. CDR1 and CDR2 from the germline V gene are SGHTA and FQGNSA. Trimming at V came to 5 bases and at J to 3 bases, leaving 6 bases not matched to a gene. The CDR3 spans 15 residues. The CDR3 region is CASSALTGPNEKLFF. In nucleotides, the CDR3 is TGTGCCAGCAGCGCGTTGACAGGGCCTAATGAAAAACTGTTTTTT.

The chain couples TRBV12-3 or TRBV12-4 to TRBJ2-1; no firm D call. V lost 7 bases, J lost 7 bases, and 11 bases lay in between. The length of the CDR3 is 12 residues. CDR3 in amino acids: CASTRHFNEQFF. The CDR3 nucleotides read TGTGCCAGCACTAGACACTTTAATGAGCAGTTCTTC.

The chain has TRBV6-1 and TRBJ2-1, with no clear D. Trimming shortened V by 2 bases and J by 4 bases, and 9 bases separated the two germline ends. The CDR3 has 14 residues. The germline CDR1 and CDR2 sequences are MNHNS and SASEGT. The CDR3 loop reads CASSEFGRYNEQFF. DNA for the CDR3: TGTGCCAGCAGTGAATTCGGACGTTACAATGAGCAGTTCTTC.

The gene calls are TRBV4-1 and TRBJ2-5; weak D call: TRBD1 (6 bases). In germline, CDR1 is MGHRA, CDR2 YSYEKL. The V gene lost 4 bases and the J gene lost 1 base, with 10 bases spanning the gap. The CDR3 spans 14 residues. The CDR3 DNA reads TGCGCCAGCAGCCGGGGGCTGCTCCAAGAGACCCAGTACTTC. Its protein is CASSRGLLQETQYF.

A few counts support this clonotype. The chain is built from TRBV7-2 and TRBJ2-1, with 16 bases lining up with TRBD2. The CDR3 is 16 amino acids. Germline V gene sequence: CDR1 SGHTA, CDR2 FQGNSA. J was trimmed by 9 bases and V by 6 bases; bases with no gene match: 8. The CDR3 loop is CASSSSGTSGRGEQFF. The CDR3 DNA follows: TGTGCCAGCAGTTCATCCGGGACTAGCGGGAGGGGTGAGCAGTTCTTC.

This clonotype was observed a few times. The chain links TRBV29-1 to TRBJ2-7; TRBD2 aligns across 7 bases. The junction had 18 bases not matched to a gene; V was cut back by 4 bases and J by 0 bases. Germline V gene sequence: CDR1 SQVTM, CDR2 ANQGSEA. There are 18 residues in the CDR3. The CDR3 DNA sequence: TGCAGCGTTGTTGGCCGGACTAGGCTAGGGCTTTTCTCCTACGAGCAGTACTTC. This gives the protein CSVVGRTRLGLFSYEQYF.

V is TRBV6-5 and J is TRBJ1-1, with D possibly TRBD1 on 6 matching bases. The CDR3 has 14 amino acids. V shed 2 bases and J shed 3 bases, with 10 bases lying between them. Germline V gene data show CDR1 as MNHEY and CDR2 as SVGAGI. CDR3 bases: TGTGCCAGCAGTTACGACAGGAGTTACACTGAAGCTTTCTTT. Its translation: CASSYDRSYTEAFF.

The J gene is TRBJ2-1, the V gene TRBV20-1; 8 nucleotides agree with TRBD2. Trimming took 3 bases from V and 9 from J; bases not matched to a gene: 22. Germline V gene sequence: CDR1 DFQATT, CDR2 SNEGSKA (reference sequence). The length of the CDR3 is 18 residues. The DNA for the CDR3 is TGCAGTGCTAGGCCGTTGGCGGGTGGACTAGCCAGCGGAAGTGAGCAGTTCTTC. It codes for CSARPLAGGLASGSEQFF.

This clonotype was counted a few times. J is TRBJ2-1 and V is TRBV20-1; TRBD2 matches at 11 bases. CDR1 and CDR2 (germline): DFQATT, SNEGSKA (reference sequence). The CDR3 runs to 18 residues. Losses at the gene ends were 2 bases for V and 9 bases for J; bases not matched to a gene: 18. Here the CDR3 DNA reads TGCAGTGCTAGAAGACTGGAAAGGCTAGCGGGGGGATGGGGTGAGCAGTTCTTC. Its protein is CSARRLERLAGGWGEQFF.

Only a few counts were recorded for this clonotype. V and J are TRBV4-2 and TRBJ2-1; maybe TRBD1 (5 bases). The CDR3 length is 14 residues. The germline CDR1 and CDR2 sequences are LGHNA and YNFKEQ. Trimming left V 1 base short and J 3 bases short, with 7 bases between. The CDR3: CASSQGTGYNEQFF. The CDR3, as DNA: TGTGCCAGCAGCCAAGGCACAGGCTACAATGAGCAGTTCTTC.

About this clonotype: This may arise from a read error, as a much more abundant clone is one base away. The chain combines TRBV10-3 with TRBJ2-3; TRBD1 is a possible D gene (6 bases). The CDR3 runs to 16 residues. Trimming removed 3 bases from V and 1 base from J, with 14 bases in between. The germline V gene has CDR1 ENHRY and CDR2 SYGVKD. CDR3 sequence reads: CAISDVGKGGTDTQYF. The CDR3 DNA follows: TGTGCCATCAGTGATGTGGGAAAGGGGGGCACAGATACGCAGTATTTT.

This clonotype was counted only a few times. The J gene is TRBJ2-3, the V gene TRBV20-1; 12 nucleotides agree with TRBD2. The length of the CDR3 is 14 residues. Germline lookup yields CDR1 DFQATT and CDR2 SNEGSKA (reference sequence). Losses at the gene ends were 7 bases for V and 0 bases for J; bases not matched to a gene: 2. CDR3 nucleotide sequence: TGCAGTGTGACTAGCGGGAGTAGCACAGATACGCAGTATTTT. Translation: CSVTSGSSTDTQYF.